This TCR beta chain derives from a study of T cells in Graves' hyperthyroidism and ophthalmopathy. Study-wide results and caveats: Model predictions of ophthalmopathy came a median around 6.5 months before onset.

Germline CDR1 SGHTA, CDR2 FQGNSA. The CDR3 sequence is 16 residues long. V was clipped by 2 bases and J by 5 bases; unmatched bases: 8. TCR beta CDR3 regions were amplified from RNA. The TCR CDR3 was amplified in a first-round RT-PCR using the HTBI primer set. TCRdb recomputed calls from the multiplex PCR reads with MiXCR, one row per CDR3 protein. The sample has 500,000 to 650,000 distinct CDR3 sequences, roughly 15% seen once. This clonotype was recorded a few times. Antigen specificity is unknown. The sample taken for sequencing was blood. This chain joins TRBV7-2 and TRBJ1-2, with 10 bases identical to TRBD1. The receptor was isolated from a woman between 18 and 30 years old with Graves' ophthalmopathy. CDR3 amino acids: CASSLSYRQGAYGYTF. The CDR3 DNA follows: TGTGCCAGCAGCTTAAGTTATCGACAGGGGGCGTATGGCTACACCTTC.